This TCR beta chain comes out of a study of blood T cell repertoires in COVID-19. Overall study context: Researchers got acute and convalescent COVID-19 samples from the United States, Italy and Spain. T cells, B-cell-depleted T cells, or PBMCs supplied cDNA or gDNA.

V lost 2 bases, J lost 7 bases, and 14 bases lay in between. The germline V gene has CDR1 MNHNY and CDR2 SVGAGI (reference sequence). This CDR3 has 15 residues. Original processing methods: Reference gene primers were amplified, and this amplification served to estimate nucleated cell counts. Produced via immunoSEQ multiplex PCR; TCRdb's table is partial and in-frame only. That table supplies the V and J calls and clone size; D and trimming were determined from the DNA. Of some 200,000 clones listed, roughly 84% were seen once; the top ten hold over 1.2%. V gene TRBV6-6 combines with J gene TRBJ2-2, with D hard to call. This receptor was obtained from a middle-aged woman who had recovered from COVID-19. Sequencing was carried out using peripheral blood. The CDR3 nucleotides read TGTGCCAGCAGTTACGGCGGCACGGTGGACGGGGAGCTGTTTTTT. It codes for CASSYGGTVDGELFF.